Below, 9 T cell receptor beta chains from the same sample are listed, as sequenced in a study of T cell changes during pregnancy in multiple sclerosis. This table comes from immunoSEQ multiplex PCR, and its TCRdb copy is limited to in-frame clones, with some not included. The repertoire holds about 45,000 clones, with under 95% as singletons. Here the sequenced sample was CD8+ T cells from peripheral blood mononuclear cells, taken in the second trimester of pregnancy. These receptors were collected from a female donor with multiple sclerosis, enrolled in a pregnancy study.

V and J are TRBV7-3 and TRBJ2-3, with 11 bases fitting TRBD2. The CDR3 runs 15 residues. Germline-derived CDR1 and CDR2 are SGHTA and FQGTGA. V trimming: 5 bases; J trimming: 6 bases; junction bases outside the gene matches: 7. Here the CDR3 DNA reads TGTGCCAGCAGCGTTAGCGGGGGGGCCCGCGATACGCAGTATTTT. This sequence encodes CASSVSGGARDTQYF. The variable domain in full, completed from reference TRBV7-3 and TRBJ2-3, reads GAGVSQTPSNKVTEKGKYVELRCDPISGHTALYWYRQSLGQGPEFLIYFQGTGAADDSGLPNDRFFAVRPEGSVSTLKIQRTERGDSAVYLCASSVSGGARDTQYFGPGTRLTVL.

The CDR3 nucleotides are TGTGCCAGCAGCCTATTAGAATTTAGAACTGAAGCTTTCTTT. Translation: CASSLLEFRTEAFF. This chain connects TRBV5-6 to TRBJ1-1; D remains unclear. The CDR3 has 14 residues. Germline CDR1 SGHDT, CDR2 YYEEEE. The germline V and J ends were trimmed by 4 bases and 5 bases, with 15 bases remaining between them. Full variable domain (remainder filled in from reference TRBV5-6 and TRBJ1-1): DAGVTQSPTHLIKTRGQQVTLRCSPKSGHDTVSWYQQALGQGPQFIFQYYEEEERQRGNFPDRFSGHQFPNYSSELNVNALLLGDSALYLCASSLLEFRTEAFFGQGTRLTVV.

This clone was detected a few times. The J gene is TRBJ1-1, the V gene TRBV29-1; D is ambiguous. Trimming cost V 3 bases and J 5 bases, with 13 bases left between them. Germline CDR1 and CDR2: SQVTM and ANQGSEA. There are 13 residues in the CDR3. The CDR3, as DNA: TGCAGCGTTGATCGAGCGATAGGAACTGAAGCTTTCTTT. Its protein is CSVDRAIGTEAFF.

The chain recombines TRBV9 with TRBJ1-2; unclear D gene. Looked up from germline, CDR1 is SGDLS and CDR2 is YYNGEE. CDR3 size: 14 residues. Trimming stripped 0 bases from V and 6 bases from J, with 12 bases between. The CDR3 DNA sequence: TGTGCCAGCAGCGTAGCGGTAGGGAGCCATGGCTACACCTTC. Protein product: CASSVAVGSHGYTF.

This clone was seen just once. This chain links TRBV19 with TRBJ2-1, with D perhaps matching TRBD2 (5 bases). V was trimmed by 6 bases and J by 8 bases, leaving 17 bases between them. Per germline, CDR1 LNHDA and CDR2 SQIVND (reference sequence). The CDR3 has 14 amino acids. CDR3 nucleotide sequence: TGTGCCAGTAGCACTAGTCGTACGTTGGATGAGCAGTTCTTC. Its translation is CASSTSRTLDEQFF.

The V gene is TRBV13, the J gene TRBJ2-2; D perhaps matches TRBD1 (6 bases). From germline, CDR1 is PRHDT and CDR2 FYEKMQ (reference sequence). This CDR3 has 15 amino acids. Trimming cost V 5 bases and J 2 bases, with 12 bases left between them. For the CDR3, the DNA is TGTGCCAGCAGCGCTACAGGGTCTAACACCGGGGAGCTGTTTTTT. This encodes CASSATGSNTGELFF. The whole variable domain, remainder taken from reference TRBV13 and TRBJ2-2, is AAGVIQSPRHLIKEKRETATLKCYPIPRHDTVYWYQQGPGQDPQFLISFYEKMQSDKGSIPDRFSAQQFSDYHSELNMSSLELGDSALYFCASSATGSNTGELFFGEGSRLTVL.

The chain carries TRBV4-3 and TRBJ1-2; D is ambiguous. Germline assignment: CDR1 LGHNA and CDR2 YSLEER. V was shortened by 0 bases and J by 2 bases, with 7 bases between the two germline ends. This CDR3 has 14 residues. Here the CDR3 reads CASSQDRGNYGYTF. For the CDR3, the DNA is TGCGCCAGCAGCCAAGATCGAGGCAACTATGGCTACACCTTC.

The V call is TRBV19, the J call TRBJ2-2; possibly TRBD2 for D (6 bases). The V gene lost 10 bases and the J gene lost 1 base, with 7 bases spanning the gap. This CDR3 is built from 12 residues. Germline V gene data show CDR1 as LNHDA and CDR2 as SQIVND (reference sequence). The CDR3 nucleotides read TGTGCCACGGGAGAGAACACCGGGGAGCTGTTTTTT. The encoded protein is CATGENTGELFF.

This clone appeared a few times. CDR3 in DNA: TGTGCCAGCTCACCAGGGACATACCTGGGACATGGCTACACCTTC. The encoded protein is CASSPGTYLGHGYTF. The rearrangement links TRBV18 to TRBJ1-2; D may be TRBD1 (6 bases). The V end lost 2 bases, the J end lost 6 bases, and 16 bases lay between the germline ends. From germline, CDR1 is KGHSH and CDR2 LQKENI. This CDR3 region has 15 residues. Drawing the rest from reference TRBV18 and TRBJ1-2, the complete variable domain is NAGVMQNPRHLVRRRGQEARLRCSPMKGHSHVYWYRQLPEEGLKFMVYLQKENIIDESGMPKERFSAEFPKEGPSILRIQQVVRGDSAAYFCASSPGTYLGHGYTFGSGTRLTVV.